The 2 T cell receptor beta chains given below trace back to one sample, sequenced in a study of T cell responses to AZD1222 COVID-19 vaccine. Measured with immunoSEQ multiplex PCR; TCRdb has only the in-frame clones, and not every one. Of 150,000 to 180,000 clones in the sample, more than 90% are singletons; the top ten hold around 18%. The sample was peripheral blood, taken on day 0 of AZD1222 vaccination. The receptors were gathered from an adult in good health.

This sequence joins TRBV5-1 and TRBJ2-3; D is unclear. Germline V gene data show CDR1 as SGHRS and CDR2 as YFSETQ. V lost 0 bases and J lost 2, with 4 bases in between. The CDR3 spans 13 residues. The CDR3 spells CASSLDFTDTQYF. The CDR3 DNA follows: TGCGCCAGCAGCTTGGACTTCACAGATACGCAGTATTTT.

The chain joins TRBV5-1 to TRBJ1-4; D gene ambiguous. Trimming took 5 bases from V and 8 from J, leaving 16 bases between them. This CDR3 has 14 amino acids. Germline CDR1 reads SGHRS; CDR2 reads YFSETQ. DNA of the CDR3: TGCGCCAGCAGGGAGCAGCTTGCCGGGGAAAAACTGTTTTTT. Amino acid sequence: CASREQLAGEKLFF.